This TCR beta chain was captured by sequencing in a study of cytomegalovirus exposure and HLA in healthy donors. V was trimmed by 8 bases and J by 1 base, leaving 23 bases between them. Germline CDR1 is MGHRA and CDR2 is YSYEKL. This CDR3 has 17 amino acids. The primer mix had 60 Vbeta and 13 Jbeta primers. TCRdb's table, derived via immunoSEQ multiplex PCR, lists solely in-frame clones and lacks some. The profile covers 100,000 to 150,000 clones, with just over 65% appearing a single time and 1.5% taken by the ten largest. This sequence originates from a man aged 18 to 35 in good health and CMV-seronegative. Sample: PBMCs. The chain is built from TRBV4-1 and TRBJ1-1; D is undetermined. The CDR3 DNA reads as TGCGCCAGCCGCCCTACCTTTTTCGCGGCGACGAACACTGAAGCTTTCTTT. Its protein product is CASRPTFFAATNTEAFF.